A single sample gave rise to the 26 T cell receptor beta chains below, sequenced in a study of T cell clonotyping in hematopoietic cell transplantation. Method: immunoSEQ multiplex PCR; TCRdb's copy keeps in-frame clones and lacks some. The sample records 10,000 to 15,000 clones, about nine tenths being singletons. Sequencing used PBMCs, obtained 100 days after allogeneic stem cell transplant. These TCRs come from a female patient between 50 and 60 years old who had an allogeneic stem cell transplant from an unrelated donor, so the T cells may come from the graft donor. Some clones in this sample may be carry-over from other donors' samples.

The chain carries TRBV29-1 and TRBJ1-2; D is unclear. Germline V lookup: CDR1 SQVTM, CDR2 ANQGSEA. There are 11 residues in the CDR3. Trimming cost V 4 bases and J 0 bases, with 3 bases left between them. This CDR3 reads CSVGANYGYTF. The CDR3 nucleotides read TGCAGCGTTGGGGCTAACTATGGCTACACCTTC.

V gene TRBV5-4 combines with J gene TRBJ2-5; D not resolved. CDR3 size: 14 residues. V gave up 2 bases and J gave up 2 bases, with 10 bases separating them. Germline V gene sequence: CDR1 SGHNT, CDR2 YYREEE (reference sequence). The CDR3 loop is CASSLGTLQETQYF. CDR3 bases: TGTGCCAGCAGCTTAGGCACTCTACAAGAGACCCAGTACTTC.

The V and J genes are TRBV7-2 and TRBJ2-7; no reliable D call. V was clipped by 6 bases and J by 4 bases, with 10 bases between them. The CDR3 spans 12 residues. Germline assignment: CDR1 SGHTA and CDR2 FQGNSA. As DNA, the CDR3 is TGTGCCAGCAGATCTCTAGGTTACGAGCAGTACTTC. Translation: CASRSLGYEQYF. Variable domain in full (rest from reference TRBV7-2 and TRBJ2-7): GAGVSQSPSNKVTEKGKDVELRCDPISGHTALYWYRQSLGQGLEFLIYFQGNSAPDKSGLPSDRFSAERTGGSVSTLTIQRTQQEDSAVYLCASRSLGYEQYFGPGTRLTVT.

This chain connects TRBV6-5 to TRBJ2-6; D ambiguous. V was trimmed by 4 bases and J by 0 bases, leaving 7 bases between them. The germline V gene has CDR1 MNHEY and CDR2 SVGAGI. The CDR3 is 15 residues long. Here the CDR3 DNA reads TGTGCCAGCAGTTTACAGTTCTCTGGGGCCAACGTCCTGACTTTC. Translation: CASSLQFSGANVLTF.

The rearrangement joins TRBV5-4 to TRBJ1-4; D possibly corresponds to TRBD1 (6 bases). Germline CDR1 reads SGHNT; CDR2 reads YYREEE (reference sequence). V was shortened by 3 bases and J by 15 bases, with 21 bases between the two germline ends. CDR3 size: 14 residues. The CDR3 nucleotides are TGTGCCAGCAGCTCCGGTCAAACAGGGAGCCAATTGTTTTTT. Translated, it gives CASSSGQTGSQLFF.

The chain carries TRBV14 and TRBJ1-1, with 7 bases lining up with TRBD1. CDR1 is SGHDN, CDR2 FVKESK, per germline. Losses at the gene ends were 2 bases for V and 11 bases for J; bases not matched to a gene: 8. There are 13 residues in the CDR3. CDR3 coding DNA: TGTGCCAGCAGCCAACAGACAGGGCTAAGGGCTTTCTTT. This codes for CASSQQTGLRAFF. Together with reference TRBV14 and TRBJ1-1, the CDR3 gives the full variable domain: EAGVTQFPSHSVIEKGQTVTLRCDPISGHDNLYWYRRVMGKEIKFLLHFVKESKQDESGMPNNRFLAERTGGTYSTLKVQPAELEDSGVYFCASSQQTGLRAFFGQGTRLTVV.

CDR3 bases: TGTGCCAGCAGCTTGACAGGGTCGGAGACCCAGTACTTC. Translated, it gives CASSLTGSETQYF. V and J are TRBV11-3 and TRBJ2-5; 7 positions agree with TRBD1. The CDR3 spans 13 residues. Germline CDR1 SGHNT, CDR2 YENEEA. Trimming at V came to 3 bases and at J to 5 bases, leaving 3 bases not matched to a gene.

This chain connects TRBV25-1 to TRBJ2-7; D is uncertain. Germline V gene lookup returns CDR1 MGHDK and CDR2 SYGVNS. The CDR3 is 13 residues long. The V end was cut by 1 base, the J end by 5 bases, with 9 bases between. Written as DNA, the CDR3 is TGTGCCAGCAGTGAATTCCCCCAGGACGAGCAGTACTTC. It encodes CASSEFPQDEQYF.

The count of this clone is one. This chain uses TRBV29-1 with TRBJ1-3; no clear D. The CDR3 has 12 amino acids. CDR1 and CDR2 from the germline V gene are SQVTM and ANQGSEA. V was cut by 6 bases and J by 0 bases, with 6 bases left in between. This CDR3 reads CSVYNSGNTIYF. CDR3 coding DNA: TGCAGCGTCTATAACTCTGGAAACACCATATATTTT.

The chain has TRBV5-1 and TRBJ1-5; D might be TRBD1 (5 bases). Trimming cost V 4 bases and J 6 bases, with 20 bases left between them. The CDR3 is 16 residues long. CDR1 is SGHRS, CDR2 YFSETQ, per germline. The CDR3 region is CASSPGGSVGSQPQHF. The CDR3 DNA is TGCGCCAGCAGCCCGGGGGGTTCGGTGGGGTCTCAGCCCCAGCATTTT.

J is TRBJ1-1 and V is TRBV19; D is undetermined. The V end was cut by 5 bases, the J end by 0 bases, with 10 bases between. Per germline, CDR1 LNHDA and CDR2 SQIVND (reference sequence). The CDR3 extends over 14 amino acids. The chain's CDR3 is CASSALRVNTEAFF. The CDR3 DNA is TGTGCCAGTAGTGCCCTGAGGGTGAACACTGAAGCTTTCTTT.

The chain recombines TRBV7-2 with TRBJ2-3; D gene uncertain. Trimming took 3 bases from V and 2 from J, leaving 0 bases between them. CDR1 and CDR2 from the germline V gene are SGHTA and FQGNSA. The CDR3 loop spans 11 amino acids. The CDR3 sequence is CASSFTDTQYF. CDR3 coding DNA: TGTGCCAGCAGCTTCACAGATACGCAGTATTTT.

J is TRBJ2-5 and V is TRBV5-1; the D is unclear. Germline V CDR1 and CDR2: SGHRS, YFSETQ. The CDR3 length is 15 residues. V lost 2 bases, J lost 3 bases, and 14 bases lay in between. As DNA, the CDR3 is TGCGCCAGCAGCTTAGGAACAGCATTCGAAGAGACCCAGTACTTC. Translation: CASSLGTAFEETQYF.

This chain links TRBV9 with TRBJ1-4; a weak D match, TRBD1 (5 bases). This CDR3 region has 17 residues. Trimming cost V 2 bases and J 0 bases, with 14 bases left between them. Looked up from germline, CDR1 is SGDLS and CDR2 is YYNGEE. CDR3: CASSVGAGRSTNEKLFF. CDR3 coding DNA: TGTGCCAGCAGCGTCGGGGCAGGACGATCAACTAATGAAAAACTGTTTTTT.

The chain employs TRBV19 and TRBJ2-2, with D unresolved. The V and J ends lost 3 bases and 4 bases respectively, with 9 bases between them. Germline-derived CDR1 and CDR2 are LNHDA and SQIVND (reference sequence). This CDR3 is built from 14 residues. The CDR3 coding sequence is TGTGCCAGTAGTATTAAATCCGGCACCGGGGAGCTGTTTTTT. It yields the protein CASSIKSGTGELFF.

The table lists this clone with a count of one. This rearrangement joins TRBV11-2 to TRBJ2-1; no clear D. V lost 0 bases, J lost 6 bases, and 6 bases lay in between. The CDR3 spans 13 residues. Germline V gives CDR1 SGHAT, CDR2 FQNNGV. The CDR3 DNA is TGTGCCAGCAGCTTAGATCTAATCAATGAGCAGTTCTTC. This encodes CASSLDLINEQFF.

The CDR3: CASSQLSNQPQHF. CDR3 nucleotide sequence: TGCGCCAGCAGTCAGTTAAGCAATCAGCCCCAGCATTTT. This chain links TRBV10-2 with TRBJ1-5, with D unresolved. Germline-derived CDR1 and CDR2 are WSHSY and SAAADI. The CDR3 covers 13 residues. The V end was cut by 5 bases, the J end by 1 base, with 6 bases between.

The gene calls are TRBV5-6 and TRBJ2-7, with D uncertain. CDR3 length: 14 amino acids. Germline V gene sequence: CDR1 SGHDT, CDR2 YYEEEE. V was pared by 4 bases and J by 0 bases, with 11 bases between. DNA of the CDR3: TGTGCCAGCAGCAGCAGACCTAGCTCCTACGAGCAGTACTTC. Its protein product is CASSSRPSSYEQYF.

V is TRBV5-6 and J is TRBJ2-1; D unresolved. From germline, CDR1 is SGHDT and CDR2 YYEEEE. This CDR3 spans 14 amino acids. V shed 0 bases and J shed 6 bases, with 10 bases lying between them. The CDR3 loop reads CASSLVRSINEQFF. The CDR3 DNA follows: TGTGCCAGCAGCTTGGTTAGAAGCATCAATGAGCAGTTCTTC.

Here the CDR3 reads CASSQGRAVGDTQYF. The CDR3 DNA is TGTGCCAGCAGCCAAGGGAGGGCCGTTGGAGATACGCAGTATTTT. This rearrangement joins TRBV4-2 to TRBJ2-3; D is perhaps TRBD2 (6 bases). The CDR3 loop spans 15 amino acids. Trimming took off 1 base at V and 5 bases at J, with 13 bases between the two ends. Per germline, CDR1 LGHNA and CDR2 YNFKEQ.

The CDR3: CASSPGLGTQYF. The DNA for the CDR3 is TGTGCCAGCTCACCAGGGCTAGGTACGCAGTATTTT. V gene TRBV18 combines with J gene TRBJ2-3; no definite D call. The CDR3 totals 12 residues. Between the trimmed V and J ends, which lost 2 bases and 8 bases, there was a span of 8 bases. Germline-derived CDR1 and CDR2 are KGHSH and LQKENI.

CDR3 loop: CASSITGIDTGELFF. CDR3 coding DNA: TGTGCCAGTAGTATAACGGGTATCGACACCGGGGAGCTGTTTTTT. The rearrangement joins TRBV19 to TRBJ2-2; no clear D gene. Trimming stripped 2 bases from V and 3 bases from J, with 10 bases between. The germline V gene has CDR1 LNHDA and CDR2 SQIVND (reference sequence). This CDR3 is built from 15 residues.

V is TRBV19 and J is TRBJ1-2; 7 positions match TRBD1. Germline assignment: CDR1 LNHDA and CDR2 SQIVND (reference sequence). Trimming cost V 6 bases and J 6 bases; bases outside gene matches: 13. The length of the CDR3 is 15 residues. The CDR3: CASRSAGTETHGYTF. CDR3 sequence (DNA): TGTGCCAGTAGGAGCGCCGGGACAGAGACCCATGGCTACACCTTC.

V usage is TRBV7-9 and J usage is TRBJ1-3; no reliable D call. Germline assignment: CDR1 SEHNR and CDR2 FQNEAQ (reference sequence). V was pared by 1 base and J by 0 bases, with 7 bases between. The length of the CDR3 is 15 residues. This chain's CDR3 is CASSLEGRSGNTIYF. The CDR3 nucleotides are TGTGCCAGCAGCTTAGAAGGGCGCTCTGGAAACACCATATATTTT.

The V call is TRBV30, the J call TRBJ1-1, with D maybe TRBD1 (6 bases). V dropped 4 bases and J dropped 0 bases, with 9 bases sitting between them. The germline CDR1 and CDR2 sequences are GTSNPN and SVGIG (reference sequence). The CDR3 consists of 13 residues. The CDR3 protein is CAWKTGMNTEAFF. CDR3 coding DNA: TGTGCCTGGAAGACAGGTATGAACACTGAAGCTTTCTTT.

CDR3 residues: CASSYSRGNGELFF. CDR3 nucleotides: TGTGCCAGCAGTTATTCAAGAGGAAACGGGGAGCTGTTTTTT. The chain employs TRBV6-6 and TRBJ2-2; D is undetermined. Trimming took 3 bases from V and 7 from J, leaving 12 bases between them. The CDR3 has 14 amino acids. Germline V gives CDR1 MNHNY, CDR2 SVGAGI (reference sequence).